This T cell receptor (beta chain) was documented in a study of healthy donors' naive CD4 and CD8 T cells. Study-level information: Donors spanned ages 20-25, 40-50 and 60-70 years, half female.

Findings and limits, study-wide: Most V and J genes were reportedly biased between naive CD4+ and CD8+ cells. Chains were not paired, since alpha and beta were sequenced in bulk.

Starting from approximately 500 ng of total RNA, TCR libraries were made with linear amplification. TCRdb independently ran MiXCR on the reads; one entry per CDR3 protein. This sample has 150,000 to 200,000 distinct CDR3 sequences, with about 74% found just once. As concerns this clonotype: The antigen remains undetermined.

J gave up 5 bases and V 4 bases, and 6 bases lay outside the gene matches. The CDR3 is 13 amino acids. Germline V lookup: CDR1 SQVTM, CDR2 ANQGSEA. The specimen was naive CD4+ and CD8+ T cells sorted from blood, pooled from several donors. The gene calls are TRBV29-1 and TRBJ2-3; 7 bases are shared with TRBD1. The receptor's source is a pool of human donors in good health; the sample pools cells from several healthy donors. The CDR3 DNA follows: TGCAGCGTTGCGGGACAGTATCTAGATACGCAGTATTTT. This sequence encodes CSVAGQYLDTQYF.